These T cell receptor beta chains were read from a single sample in a study of cytomegalovirus exposure and HLA in healthy donors. Sequencing used immunoSEQ multiplex PCR; TCRdb keeps in-frame clones, though not all of them. The sample includes about 60,000 clones, under 85% of them seen just once. The source material was PBMCs. The receptors stem from a woman aged 25-40 years in good health and CMV-seronegative. CDR3s include the opening cysteine and the closing phenylalanine or tryptophan. D genes are given only for firm matches. Some rows have no size entry. The others give once, few or many, or a class for an expanded clone.

d_call	v_call	j_call	clone_size	cdr3_aa	cdr3_nt
NA	TRBV19	TRBJ2-2	NA	CASSIGALSAGELFF	TGTGCCAGTAGTATAGGGGCTTTATCGGCCGGGGAGCTGTTTTTT
NA	TRBV6-1	TRBJ1-2	NA	CASLRTANYGYTF	TGTGCCAGCTTGCGGACAGCTAACTATGGCTACACCTTC
NA	TRBV7-8	TRBJ2-3	NA	CASSLDITISGRDTDTQYF	TGTGCCAGCAGCTTAGATATTACCATATCGGGGCGGGACACAGATACGCAGTATTTT
TRBD2	TRBV19	TRBJ2-3	NA	CASSFRSSGSTDTQYF	TGTGCCAGTAGTTTTCGCTCTAGCGGAAGCACAGATACGCAGTATTTT
NA	TRBV9	TRBJ2-3	NA	CASSVTGLSTDTQYF	TGTGCCAGCAGCGTAACAGGTCTAAGCACAGATACGCAGTATTTT
NA	TRBV30	TRBJ1-1	NA	CAWYEKLNTEAFF	TGTGCCTGGTACGAGAAGCTGAACACTGAAGCTTTCTTT
NA	TRBV7-9	TRBJ2-3	NA	CASSSSRSGGTRTDTQYF	TGTGCCAGCAGCTCGTCTAGGTCCGGCGGGACCCGCACAGATACGCAGTATTTT
TRBD2	TRBV7-9	TRBJ2-2	few	CASSLILAGEPGELFF	TGTGCCAGCAGCTTAATACTAGCGGGAGAACCCGGGGAGCTGTTTTTT
TRBD2	TRBV19	TRBJ2-1	NA	CASSISGGAGDLQQFF	TGTGCCAGTAGTATTTCCGGGGGGGCGGGAGATCTTCAGCAGTTCTTC
TRBD2	TRBV7-9	TRBJ2-2	NA	CASRSSGQNTGELFF	TGTGCCAGCAGGTCTAGCGGGCAGAACACCGGGGAGCTGTTTTTT
NA	TRBV5-1	TRBJ2-5	NA	CASSLEARVQETQYF	TGCGCCAGCAGCTTGGAGGCGAGGGTACAAGAGACCCAGTACTTC
TRBD1	TRBV4-1	TRBJ2-7	NA	CASSHLDGTGPISYEQYF	TGCGCCAGCAGCCACTTAGACGGGACAGGCCCAATTTCCTACGAGCAGTACTTC
NA	TRBV2	TRBJ2-5	NA	CATKPQVQETQYF	TGTGCCACCAAACCACAGGTCCAAGAGACCCAGTACTTC
NA	TRBV4-3	TRBJ1-2	few	CASSHPGGDGYTF	TGCGCCAGCAGCCACCCCGGGGGGGATGGCTACACCTTC
NA	TRBV29-1	TRBJ2-1	NA	CSGNRGGNEQFF	TGCAGCGGAAACAGGGGAGGCAATGAGCAGTTCTTC
NA	TRBV4-1	TRBJ1-2	NA	CASSQDRDIQLYGYTF	TGCGCCAGCAGCCAAGATAGGGACATACAACTCTATGGCTACACCTTC
NA	TRBV5-4	TRBJ2-1	NA	CASGSDSSYNEQFF	TGTGCCAGCGGATCGGACAGCTCCTACAATGAGCAGTTCTTC
NA	TRBV6-1	TRBJ1-2	NA	CASSVQNNYGYTF	TGTGCCAGCAGTGTCCAGAATAACTATGGCTACACCTTC
NA	TRBV19	TRBJ1-5	NA	CASSLTGYYSNQPQHF	TGTGCCAGTAGCCTGACAGGATACTATAGCAATCAGCCCCAGCATTTT
NA	TRBV2	TRBJ1-5	NA	CASSERGSNQPQHF	TGTGCCAGCAGTGAAAGGGGGAGCAATCAGCCCCAGCATTTT
NA	TRBV27	TRBJ2-3	NA	CASSSQAGVGTDTQYF	TGTGCCAGCAGTTCTCAGGCAGGGGTAGGGACAGATACGCAGTATTTT
NA	TRBV29-1	TRBJ2-7	NA	CSVGEYEQYF	TGCAGCGTAGGAGAATACGAGCAGTACTTC
TRBD1	TRBV4-3	TRBJ1-4	NA	CASSQGTGEREKLFF	TGCGCCAGCAGCCAAGGGACAGGGGAGCGGGAAAAGCTGTTTTTT
TRBD1	TRBV5-6	TRBJ1-2	NA	CASSRGQLDGYTF	TGTGCCAGCAGCCGGGGACAGCTTGATGGCTACACCTTC
TRBD2	TRBV4-3	TRBJ2-7	few	CASSQDRGGLQQYF	TGCGCCAGCAGCCAAGATCGGGGGGGTTTACAGCAGTACTTC
NA	TRBV7-2	TRBJ2-5	NA	CASSFRQETQYF	TGTGCCAGCAGCTTTCGTCAAGAGACCCAGTACTTC
NA	TRBV18	TRBJ2-3	few	CASSADSGGTDTQYF	TGTGCCAGCTCAGCGGATTCAGGGGGCACAGATACGCAGTATTTT
NA	TRBV4-1	TRBJ1-4	once	CASSQETSQGNEKLFF	TGCGCCAGCAGCCAAGAAACATCTCAGGGGAATGAAAAACTGTTTTTT
TRBD1	TRBV7-2	TRBJ1-2	NA	CASSRGTGGALYGYTF	TGTGCCAGCAGTAGGGGAACAGGGGGCGCCCTCTATGGCTACACCTTC
NA	TRBV20-1	TRBJ2-3	once	CSARGDTQYF	TGCAGTGCCCGGGGAGATACGCAGTATTTT
NA	TRBV5-4	TRBJ1-6	NA	CASSIAGRDNSPLHF	TGTGCCAGCAGCATAGCAGGGAGGGATAATTCACCCCTCCACTTT
TRBD1	TRBV14	TRBJ2-7	once	CASSQRQGAGEQYF	TGTGCCAGCAGCCAGAGACAGGGGGCCGGCGAGCAGTACTTC
NA	TRBV18	TRBJ1-1	NA	CASSTTGLGTEAFF	TGTGCCAGCTCAACTACAGGTCTGGGCACTGAAGCTTTCTTT
TRBD1	TRBV6-1	TRBJ2-1	NA	CASRKTGGNRGEQFF	TGTGCCAGCAGGAAGACAGGGGGCAACAGGGGTGAGCAGTTCTTC
TRBD1	TRBV2	TRBJ1-2	NA	CASNLGTGVNYGYTF	TGTGCCAGCAATCTCGGGACAGGGGTTAACTATGGCTACACCTTC
NA	TRBV2	TRBJ1-1	NA	CASLSRNTEAFF	TGTGCCAGCCTATCAAGAAACACTGAAGCTTTCTTT
TRBD1	TRBV4-1	TRBJ1-5	once	CASSPDRGEQPQHF	TGCGCCAGCAGCCCCGACAGGGGGGAACAGCCCCAGCATTTT
NA	TRBV7-9	TRBJ1-1	NA	CASSLDGQRNTEAFF	TGTGCCAGCAGCCTCGATGGGCAGAGGAACACTGAAGCTTTCTTT
NA	TRBV29-1	TRBJ2-1	NA	CSVETDYNEQFF	TGCAGCGTAGAGACAGATTACAATGAGCAGTTCTTC
TRBD2	TRBV4-2	TRBJ2-5	NA	CASSQEGLAGGGQETQYF	TGTGCCAGCAGCCAAGAGGGACTAGCGGGGGGCGGCCAAGAGACCCAGTACTTC
TRBD1	TRBV11-3	TRBJ1-6	NA	CASSFEGQSSYNSPLHF	TGTGCCAGCAGCTTCGAGGGACAGAGCTCCTATAATTCACCCCTCCACTTT
TRBD2	TRBV29-1	TRBJ2-5	NA	CSVEWTSGRARETQYF	TGCAGCGTTGAGTGGACTAGCGGGAGGGCCCGGGAGACCCAGTACTTC
NA	TRBV27	TRBJ1-1	once	CASSLTGRVNTEAFF	TGTGCCAGCAGTTTAACAGGGAGGGTGAACACTGAAGCTTTCTTT
NA	TRBV30	TRBJ2-2	NA	CAWNQGRSGELFF	TGTGCCTGGAACCAGGGAAGATCCGGGGAGCTGTTTTTT
TRBD1	TRBV29-1	TRBJ1-2	NA	CSVDAWRTGGTANYGYTF	TGCAGCGTTGATGCTTGGCGGACAGGGGGAACAGCTAACTATGGCTACACCTTC
TRBD2	TRBV18	TRBJ2-1	few	CASSPPSGGLYNEQFF	TGTGCCAGCTCACCACCTTCGGGGGGGCTCTACAATGAGCAGTTCTTC
NA	TRBV10-1	TRBJ1-5	few	CASSESTGHSNQPQHF	TGCGCCAGCAGTGAGTCGACGGGACATAGCAATCAGCCCCAGCATTTT
TRBD1	TRBV7-2	TRBJ2-3	NA	CASSLRIGQGTQYF	TGTGCCAGCAGCTTAAGGATTGGACAGGGGACGCAGTATTTT
TRBD1	TRBV19	TRBJ1-1	NA	CASSRQGEGTEAFF	TGTGCCAGTAGCAGACAGGGGGAAGGCACTGAAGCTTTCTTT
TRBD2	TRBV19	TRBJ2-1	NA	CASSWQRGSNEQFF	TGTGCCAGTAGTTGGCAGCGGGGTTCCAATGAGCAGTTCTTC
TRBD1	TRBV7-8	TRBJ1-5	NA	CASSLYLSGGKNQPQHF	TGTGCCAGCAGCTTATATCTATCAGGGGGAAAGAATCAGCCCCAGCATTTT
NA	TRBV28	TRBJ1-2	NA	CASSSPGSDYGYTF	TGTGCCAGCAGCTCCCCGGGGTCGGACTATGGCTACACCTTC
TRBD2	TRBV7-8	TRBJ2-3	NA	CASSLTAGGRYGTDTQYF	TGTGCCAGCAGCTTGACAGCGGGAGGGAGGTATGGTACAGATACGCAGTATTTT
NA	TRBV18	TRBJ1-1	NA	CASSSNQGLGENTEAFF	TGTGCCAGCTCCTCTAATCAGGGGTTGGGAGAGAACACTGAAGCTTTCTTT
NA	TRBV6-1	TRBJ1-2	NA	CASSEGQGHTF	TGTGCCAGCAGTGAAGGTCAGGGCCACACCTTC